This TCR beta chain is drawn from a study of T cell responses to AZD1222 COVID-19 vaccine (dated by TCRdb to the early 2020s). About the investigation overall: AZD1222 recipients given second doses at about 4 weeks or at about 12 weeks were pooled, since spike-specific TCR depth and breadth were not found to differ between the two schedules. A total of approximately 240 trial participants underwent TCR sequencing, of whom 200 to 220 had received two doses of AZD1222 and roughly 26 had received two doses of the MenACWY control vaccine. Trial participants were enrolled by age into 18-55, 56-69 and 70-plus year subgroups, with around 140, 26 and 57 TCR-sequenced participants respectively. Points the paper makes about the study in general: Participants were mostly white British, with more females than males. The authors suggested clonal diversity may have been underestimated. After two AZD1222 doses, spike-specific TCR breadth and depth were significantly higher than at day 0 and than in MenACWY recipients. Conclusions about previously exposed vaccinees are limited because only five to seven AZD1222 recipients were SARS-CoV-2 seropositive at baseline. Epitopes outside the regions mutated in the B.1.351 and B.1.1.7 variants were reportedly recognized by nearly half of the unique spike-specific TCRs. Vaccine-associated CD4 TCRs spanned the whole spike protein, with dominant responses in regions 160-218 and 743-854. In the small 56-69-year group, the increase in depth fell short of significance, most likely because of low power. Because no samples from the day 14 peak response were available, repertoires could be characterized only after the peak T cell response.

This clone was detected a few times. Its antigen is currently not known. Nothing much larger sits one base from this clone, and base qualities are not available. The CDR3 regions of human TCRbeta chains were analyzed by immunosequencing. On the authors' methods: Repertoire TCRs were checked for matches against a reference library of SARS-CoV-2-specific TCRs that had been generated using the MIRA antigen-specificity platform. Breadth meant the fraction of unique TCRs that were SARS-CoV-2-associated, whereas depth meant the fraction of total T cells that were SARS-CoV-2-associated. Using the MIRA data, every spike-specific TCR was mapped to the spike region that the TCR reacted to and assigned to either a CD4 or a CD8 class. Log10-transformed breadth and depth values were compared by one-way ANOVA with Sidak's multiple comparisons tests. TCRdb carries this immuneACCESS record with in-frame sequences only. Its versions omit some clonotypes, under half of them owing to an unresolved V gene in the studies checked, with the rest unexplained. V and J calls and clone size are as listed in that table; D and trimming were resolved from the DNA. This sample is represented by about 130,000 clones; roughly 90% of them were singletons. Together, the top ten hold roughly 1.6% of the sample.

CDR1 and CDR2 are read off the germline V gene as MNHNS and SASEGT. Trimming at the junction amounts to 3 bases on V and 4 bases on J, and the germline ends lie 10 bases apart. From its cysteine to its phenylalanine, the CDR3 spans 14 amino acids. CDR3 DNA is the only sequence kept; it has 42 bases, read in frame from the first base. The time point label of this sample denotes: baseline before first vaccination. Vaccinee samples came from UK trials COV001 and COV002, including a single-blind randomized controlled phase 2/3 trial of AZD1222 (ChAdOx1 nCoV-19) in healthy adults. For TCRbeta chain sequencing, PBMC samples were collected from trial participants at day 0 and at day 28 after the second dose.

The source is an adult in good health. The rearrangement joined TRBV6-1 to TRBJ2-1, and the D gene may be TRBD1, 5 bases matching. The sequencing here drew on peripheral blood, taken on day 0 of AZD1222 vaccination. The DNA is as follows: TGTGCCAGCAGTGATGAGACAGAGTACAATGAGCAGTTCTTC. Its protein is CASSDETEYNEQFF.